One sample yielded the 8 T cell receptor beta chains listed below, sequenced in a study of CD8 T cells in ankylosing spondylitis. Whole-study results and caveats: One TCR beta motif, made up of several highly homologous variants, appeared characteristic of ankylosing spondylitis blood.

Their antigen targets remain unknown. TCRdb ran MiXCR on the 5' RACE reads and lists one entry per CDR3 protein. The table shows some 220,000 distinct CDR3 sequences, with about 7% occurring only once. The sequenced material came from blood, either unsorted or a sorted T cell fraction (not recorded which). All receptors derive from a male donor with ankylosing spondylitis.

This clonotype turned up a few times. This chain joins TRBV27 and TRBJ2-7; unclear D gene. This CDR3 has 16 amino acids. Germline loops: CDR1 MNHEY, CDR2 SMNVEV (reference sequence). The germline V and J ends were trimmed by 3 bases and 0 bases, with 15 bases remaining between them. The CDR3 nucleotides read TGTGCCAGCAGTTTTATCGGCATCGCGAGCTCCTACGAGCAGTACTTC. The encoded protein is CASSFIGIASSYEQYF.

This clonotype was counted many times. CDR3 DNA: TGTGCCAGCAGTTTGGGGGGGAGCTACACCTTC. The encoded protein is CASSLGGSYTF. This rearrangement joins TRBV12-3 or TRBV12-4 to TRBJ1-2; TRBD1 might be the D (5 bases). This CDR3 has 11 residues. Trimming left V 3 bases short and J 9 bases short, with 8 bases between.

Ten or more counts support this clonotype. CDR3 amino acids: CASSQMGGNYNEQFF. Here the CDR3 DNA reads TGCGCCAGCAGCCAAATGGGGGGAAACTACAATGAGCAGTTCTTC. The chain uses TRBV4-3 and TRBJ2-1, with TRBD2 as a possible D gene (6 bases). Germline V gives CDR1 LGHNA, CDR2 YSLEER. This CDR3 spans 15 amino acids. The V end lost 2 bases, the J end lost 3 bases, and 11 bases lay between the germline ends.

This chain uses TRBV10-1 with TRBJ2-5, with a tentative D call TRBD2 (6 bases). V was cut by 0 bases and J by 3 bases, with 17 bases left in between. CDR3 length: 17 residues. Germline CDR1 and CDR2: WNHNN and SYGVQD (reference sequence). This CDR3 reads CASSESKGRPREETQYF. DNA of the CDR3: TGCGCCAGCAGTGAGTCGAAAGGGAGGCCCAGGGAAGAGACCCAGTACTTC.

This clonotype is judged medium-sized. This chain joins TRBV6-1 and TRBJ2-7, with TRBD1 matching 10 bases. V shed 3 bases, J shed 7 bases, and the junction held 6 bases outside the gene matches. The CDR3 loop spans 14 amino acids. In germline, CDR1 is MNHNS, CDR2 SASEGT. DNA for the CDR3: TGTGCCAGCAGTGAGGGGACAGGGGTCCTTGAGCAGTACTTC. This gives the protein CASSEGTGVLEQYF.

The rearrangement uses TRBV28 and TRBJ1-1; tentative D call: TRBD1 (5 bases). The CDR3 has 12 amino acids. V dropped 7 bases and J dropped 3 bases, with 9 bases sitting between them. Germline V gene sequence: CDR1 MDHEN, CDR2 SYDVKM. The CDR3 region is CASNPGDTEAFF. In nucleotides, the CDR3 is TGTGCCAGCAACCCGGGGGACACTGAAGCTTTCTTT.

This clonotype was detected ten times or more. The chain links TRBV29-1 to TRBJ1-1; the D is unclear. Germline CDR1 reads SQVTM; CDR2 reads ANQGSEA. This CDR3 has 12 residues. Trimming left V 4 bases short and J 6 bases short, with 12 bases between. In DNA, the CDR3 is TGCAGCGTTGCTGCGGGTGACCCTGAAGCTTTCTTT. It is translated as CSVAAGDPEAFF.

This clonotype was counted a few times. The J gene is TRBJ1-5, the V gene TRBV7-9; 9 nucleotides align to TRBD1. V was clipped by 7 bases and J by 4 bases; unmatched bases: 5. CDR3 length equals 14 residues. Germline CDR1 is SEHNR and CDR2 is FQNEAQ (reference sequence). The CDR3 loop is CASKGTGSNQPQHF. CDR3 nucleotide sequence: TGTGCCAGCAAGGGGACAGGGAGTAATCAGCCCCAGCATTTT.